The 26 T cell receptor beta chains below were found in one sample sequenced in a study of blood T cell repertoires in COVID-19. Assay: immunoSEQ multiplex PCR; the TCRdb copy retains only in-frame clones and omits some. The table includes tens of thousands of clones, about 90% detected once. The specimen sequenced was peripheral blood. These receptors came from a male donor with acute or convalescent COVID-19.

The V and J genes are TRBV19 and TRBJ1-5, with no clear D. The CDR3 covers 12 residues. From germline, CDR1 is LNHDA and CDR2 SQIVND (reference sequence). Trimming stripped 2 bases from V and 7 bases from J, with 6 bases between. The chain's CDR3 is CASSIPLQPQHF. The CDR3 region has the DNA TGTGCCAGTAGTATACCCCTGCAGCCCCAGCATTTT.

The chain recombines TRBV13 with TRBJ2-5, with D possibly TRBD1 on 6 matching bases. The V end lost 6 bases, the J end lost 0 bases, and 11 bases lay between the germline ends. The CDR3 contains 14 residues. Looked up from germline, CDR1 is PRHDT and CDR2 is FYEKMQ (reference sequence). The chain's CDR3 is CASRKTGDQETQYF. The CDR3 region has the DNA TGTGCCAGCAGAAAGACAGGTGACCAAGAGACCCAGTACTTC.

The CDR3 loop is CASSLPSGTNNEQFF. For the CDR3, the DNA is TGTGCCAGCAGCTTACCCAGCGGAACAAACAATGAGCAGTTCTTC. The chain has TRBV5-4 and TRBJ2-1; tentatively, D is TRBD2 (5 bases). The CDR3 consists of 15 residues. Looked up from germline, CDR1 is SGHNT and CDR2 is YYREEE (reference sequence). Trimming stripped 2 bases from V and 5 bases from J, with 14 bases between.

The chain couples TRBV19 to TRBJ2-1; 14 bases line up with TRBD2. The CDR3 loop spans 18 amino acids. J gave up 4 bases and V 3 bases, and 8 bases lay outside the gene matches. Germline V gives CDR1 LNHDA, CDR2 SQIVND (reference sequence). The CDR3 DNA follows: TGTGCCAGTAGTATTAGCCGGACTAGCGGGGGGTTATACAATGAGCAGTTCTTC. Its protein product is CASSISRTSGGLYNEQFF.

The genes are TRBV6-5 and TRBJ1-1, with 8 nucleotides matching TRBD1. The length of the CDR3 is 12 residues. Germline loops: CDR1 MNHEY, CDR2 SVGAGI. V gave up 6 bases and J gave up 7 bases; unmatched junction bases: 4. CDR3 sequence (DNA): TGTGCCAGCAGGGCAGGGGGCGTTGAAGCTTTCTTT. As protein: CASRAGGVEAFF.

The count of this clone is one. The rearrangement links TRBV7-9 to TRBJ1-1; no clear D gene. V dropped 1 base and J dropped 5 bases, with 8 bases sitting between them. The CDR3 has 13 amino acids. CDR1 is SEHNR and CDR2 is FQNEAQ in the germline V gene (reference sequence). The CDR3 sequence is CASSLDSQTEAFF. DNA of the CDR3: TGTGCCAGCAGCTTAGATAGCCAAACTGAAGCTTTCTTT.

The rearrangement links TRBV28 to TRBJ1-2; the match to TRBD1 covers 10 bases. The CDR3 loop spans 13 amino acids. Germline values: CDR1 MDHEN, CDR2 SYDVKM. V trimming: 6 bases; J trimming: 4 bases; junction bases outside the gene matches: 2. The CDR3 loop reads CASSWDRGYGYTF. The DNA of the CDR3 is TGTGCCAGCAGCTGGGACAGGGGCTATGGCTACACCTTC.

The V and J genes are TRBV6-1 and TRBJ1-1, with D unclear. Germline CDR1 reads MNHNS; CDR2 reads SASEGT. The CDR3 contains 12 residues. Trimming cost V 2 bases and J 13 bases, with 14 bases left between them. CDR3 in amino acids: CASSEQAIIGFF. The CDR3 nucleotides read TGTGCCAGCAGTGAACAGGCAATCATAGGTTTCTTT.

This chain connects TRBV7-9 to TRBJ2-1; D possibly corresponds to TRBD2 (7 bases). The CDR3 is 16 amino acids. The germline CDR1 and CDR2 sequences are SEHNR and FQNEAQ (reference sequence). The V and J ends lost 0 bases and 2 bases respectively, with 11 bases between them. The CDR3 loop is CASSLAIGGPYNEQFF. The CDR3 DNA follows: TGTGCCAGCAGCTTAGCGATCGGGGGGCCCTACAATGAGCAGTTCTTC.

CDR3 amino acids: CASTSRDRGYNQPQHF. CDR3 in DNA: TGTGCCAGTACATCCCGGGACAGGGGATACAATCAGCCCCAGCATTTT. This chain joins TRBV19 and TRBJ1-5; 10 bases fit TRBD1. This CDR3 region has 16 residues. J was trimmed by 3 bases and V by 7 bases; bases with no gene match: 9. Germline CDR1 LNHDA, CDR2 SQIVND (reference sequence).

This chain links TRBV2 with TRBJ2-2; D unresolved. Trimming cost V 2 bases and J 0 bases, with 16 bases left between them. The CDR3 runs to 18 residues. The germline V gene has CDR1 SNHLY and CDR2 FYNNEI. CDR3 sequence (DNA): TGTGCCAGCAGTGAACCCCGGATGTGGGCCCCGAACACCGGGGAGCTGTTTTTT. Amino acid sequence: CASSEPRMWAPNTGELFF.

CDR3 coding DNA: TGTGCCAGCAGCGCCGACAGGGCTAATGAAAAACTGTTTTTT. It encodes CASSADRANEKLFF. The chain combines TRBV5-4 with TRBJ1-4, with 7 bases lining up with TRBD1. CDR1 and CDR2 from the germline V gene are SGHNT and YYREEE (reference sequence). This CDR3 is 14 amino acids long. V was clipped by 4 bases and J by 3 bases; unmatched bases: 3.

Here the CDR3 reads CASSLGGENIQYF. The CDR3 nucleotides read TGTGCCAGCAGTTTAGGGGGGGAAAACATTCAGTACTTC. The chain uses TRBV28 and TRBJ2-4, with 7 nucleotides matching TRBD2. The CDR3 length is 13 residues. Germline CDR1 and CDR2: MDHEN and SYDVKM. V gave up 2 bases and J gave up 5 bases; unmatched junction bases: 0.

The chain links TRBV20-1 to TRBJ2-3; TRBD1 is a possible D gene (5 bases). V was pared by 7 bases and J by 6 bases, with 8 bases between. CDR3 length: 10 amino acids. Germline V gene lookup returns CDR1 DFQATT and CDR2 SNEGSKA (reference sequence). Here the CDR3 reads CSGQFDTQYF. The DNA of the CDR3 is TGCAGTGGACAGTTTGATACGCAGTATTTT.

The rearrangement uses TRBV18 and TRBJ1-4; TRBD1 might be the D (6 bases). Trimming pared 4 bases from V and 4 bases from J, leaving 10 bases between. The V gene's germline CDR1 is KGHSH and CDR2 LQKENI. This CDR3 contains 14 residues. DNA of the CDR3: TGTGCCAGCTCACTACGGACAGATAATGAAAAACTGTTTTTT. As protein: CASSLRTDNEKLFF.

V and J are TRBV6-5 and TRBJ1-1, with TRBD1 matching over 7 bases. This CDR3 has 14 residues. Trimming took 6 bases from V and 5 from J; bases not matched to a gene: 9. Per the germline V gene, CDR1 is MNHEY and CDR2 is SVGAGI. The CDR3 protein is CASSPRQGRTEAFF. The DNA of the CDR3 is TGTGCCAGCAGCCCCCGACAGGGTCGGACTGAAGCTTTCTTT.

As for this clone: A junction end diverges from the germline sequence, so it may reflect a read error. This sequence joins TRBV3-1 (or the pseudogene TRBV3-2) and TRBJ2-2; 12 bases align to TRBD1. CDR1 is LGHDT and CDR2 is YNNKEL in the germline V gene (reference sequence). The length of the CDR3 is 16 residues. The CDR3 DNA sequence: TGCGCCAGCAGCGCGGGGGGGACAGGGGGCTCCGGGGAGCTGTTTTTT. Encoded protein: CASSAGGTGGSGELFF.

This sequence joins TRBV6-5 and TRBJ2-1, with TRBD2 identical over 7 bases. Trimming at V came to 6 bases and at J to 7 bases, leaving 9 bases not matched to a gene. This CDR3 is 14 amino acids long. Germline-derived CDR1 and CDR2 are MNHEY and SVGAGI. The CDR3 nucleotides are TGTGCCAGCAGCGCCCGCGGGGGAGGGAATGAGCAGTTCTTC. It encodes CASSARGGGNEQFF.

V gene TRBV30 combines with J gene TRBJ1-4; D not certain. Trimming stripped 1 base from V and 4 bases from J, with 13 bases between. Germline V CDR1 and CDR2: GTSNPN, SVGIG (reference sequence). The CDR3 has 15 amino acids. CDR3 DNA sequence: TGTGCCTGGAGTGGGGCCGGAAACTTTAATGAAAAACTGTTTTTT. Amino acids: CAWSGAGNFNEKLFF.

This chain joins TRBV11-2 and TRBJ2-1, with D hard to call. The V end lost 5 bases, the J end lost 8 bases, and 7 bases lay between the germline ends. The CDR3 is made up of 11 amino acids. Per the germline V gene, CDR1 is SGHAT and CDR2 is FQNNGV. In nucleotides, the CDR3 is TGTGCCAGCAGCCAGGCATATGAGCAGTTCTTC. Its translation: CASSQAYEQFF.

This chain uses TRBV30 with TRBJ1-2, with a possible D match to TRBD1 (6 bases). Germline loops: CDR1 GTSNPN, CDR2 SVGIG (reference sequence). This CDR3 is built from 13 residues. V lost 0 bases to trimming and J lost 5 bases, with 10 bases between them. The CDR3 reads CAWSVQRGYGYTF. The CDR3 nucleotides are TGTGCCTGGAGTGTACAGAGGGGGTATGGCTACACCTTC. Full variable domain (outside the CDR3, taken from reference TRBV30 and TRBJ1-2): SQTIHQWPATLVQPVGSPLSLECTVEGTSNPNLYWYRQAAGRGLQLLFYSVGIGQISSEVPQNLSASRPQDRQFILSSKKLLLSDSGFYLCAWSVQRGYGYTFGSGTRLTVV.

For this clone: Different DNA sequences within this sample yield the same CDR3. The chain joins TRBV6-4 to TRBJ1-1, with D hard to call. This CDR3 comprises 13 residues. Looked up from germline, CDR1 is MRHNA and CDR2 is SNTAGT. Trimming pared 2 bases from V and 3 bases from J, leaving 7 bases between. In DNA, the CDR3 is TGTGCCAGCAGTGACCGGCAGGACACTGAAGCTTTCTTT. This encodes CASSDRQDTEAFF.

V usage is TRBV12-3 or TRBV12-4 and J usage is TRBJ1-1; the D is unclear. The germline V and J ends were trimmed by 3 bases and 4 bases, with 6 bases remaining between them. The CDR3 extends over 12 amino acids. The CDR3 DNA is TGTGCCAGCAGTTTTAGTTCCACTGAAGCTTTCTTT. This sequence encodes CASSFSSTEAFF.

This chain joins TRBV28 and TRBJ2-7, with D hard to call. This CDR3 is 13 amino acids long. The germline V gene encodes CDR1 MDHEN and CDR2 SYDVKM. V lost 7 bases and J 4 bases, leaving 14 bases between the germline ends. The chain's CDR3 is CASTPGGQYEQYF. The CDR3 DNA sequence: TGTGCCAGCACCCCCGGTGGGCAGTACGAGCAGTACTTC.

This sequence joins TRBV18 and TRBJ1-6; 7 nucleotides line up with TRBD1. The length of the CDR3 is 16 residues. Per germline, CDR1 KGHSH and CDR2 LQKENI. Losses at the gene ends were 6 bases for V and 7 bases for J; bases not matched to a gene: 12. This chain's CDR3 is CASSPRDSPGNSPLHF. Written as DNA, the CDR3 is TGTGCCAGCTCGCCCCGGGACAGCCCTGGGAATTCACCCCTCCACTTT.

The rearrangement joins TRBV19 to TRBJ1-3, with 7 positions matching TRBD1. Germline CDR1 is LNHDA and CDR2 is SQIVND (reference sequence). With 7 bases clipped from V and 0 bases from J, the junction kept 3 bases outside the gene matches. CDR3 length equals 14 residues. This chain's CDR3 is CASMTGSSGNTIYF. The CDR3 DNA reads TGTGCCAGTATGACAGGGAGCTCTGGAAACACCATATATTTT.